One sample yielded the 20 T cell receptor beta chains listed below, sequenced in a study of T cell responses to AZD1222 COVID-19 vaccine. The repertoire was sequenced with immunoSEQ multiplex PCR; TCRdb's copy has only in-frame clones and lacks some. The data contain 84,000 or so clones, approximately 90% of them singletons. The specimen comprised peripheral blood, sampled on day 0 of AZD1222 vaccination. These receptors originate from an adult in good health.

The genes are TRBV6-5 and TRBJ2-7; D gene unclear. V was shortened by 10 bases and J by 0 bases, with 10 bases between the two germline ends. Germline assignment: CDR1 MNHEY and CDR2 SVGAGI. The CDR3 runs 12 residues. This CDR3 reads CATGPLSYEQYF. CDR3 DNA sequence: TGTGCCACCGGGCCCCTCTCCTACGAGCAGTACTTC.

V and J are TRBV11-2 and TRBJ1-2; 7 bases are a match to TRBD1. Germline trimming cut 5 bases from V and 8 bases from J; bases unmatched to any gene: 11. Germline V gene sequence: CDR1 SGHAT, CDR2 FQNNGV. The CDR3 covers 14 residues. CDR3 nucleotide sequence: TGTGCCAGCAGCGCGGGACAGCCGTTGGGGGGCTACACCTTC. It translates to CASSAGQPLGGYTF.

The rearrangement uses TRBV19 and TRBJ2-2, with D perhaps assigned TRBD1 or TRBD2 (5 bases each). The V gene lost 10 bases and the J gene lost 0 bases, with 21 bases spanning the gap. CDR1 and CDR2 from the germline V gene are LNHDA and SQIVND (reference sequence). The CDR3 has 17 residues. CDR3 in amino acids: CATGFYGASPNTGELFF. The DNA of the CDR3 is TGTGCCACCGGATTTTACGGGGCTAGCCCGAACACCGGGGAGCTGTTTTTT.

This clone came up once. This rearrangement joins TRBV23-1 to TRBJ2-1, with D maybe TRBD1 (5 bases). TRBV23-1 is an ORF, and what it does is uncertain. The CDR3 covers 16 residues. Trimming left V 2 bases short and J 0 bases short, with 11 bases between. For the CDR3, the DNA is TGCGCCAGCAGTCAAATCCGGCAGGGCTCCTACAATGAGCAGTTCTTC. Protein sequence: CASSQIRQGSYNEQFF.

The chain recombines TRBV7-9 with TRBJ2-1, with D tentatively TRBD1 or TRBD2 (5 bases each). Deletions cut 1 base from V and 6 bases from J, with 10 bases between. Germline V CDR1 and CDR2: SEHNR, FQNEAQ (reference sequence). The CDR3 runs to 14 residues. For the CDR3, the DNA is TGTGCCAGCAGCTTAGTTGGGGGTCTCAATGAGCAGTTCTTC. Translated: CASSLVGGLNEQFF.

The gene calls are TRBV27 and TRBJ2-2, with D perhaps matching TRBD1 or TRBD2 (5 bases each). Trimming removed 5 bases at V and 0 bases at J, with 16 bases between. CDR3 size: 17 residues. Germline assignment: CDR1 MNHEY and CDR2 SMNVEV (reference sequence). For the CDR3, the DNA is TGTGCCAGCAGTCCAACACCCGGGACGGCGAACACCGGGGAGCTGTTTTTT. Translation gives CASSPTPGTANTGELFF.

The chain couples TRBV28 to TRBJ1-5; tentatively, D is TRBD1 (6 bases). The CDR3 contains 14 residues. Per germline, CDR1 MDHEN and CDR2 SYDVKM. V shed 2 bases and J shed 6 bases, with 11 bases lying between them. The CDR3 DNA reads TGTGCCAGCAGTTTAACAGGGAAGCGTCAGCCCCAGCATTTT. It codes for CASSLTGKRQPQHF.

The chain is built from TRBV28 and TRBJ2-2; 10 nucleotides align to TRBD1. V was clipped by 6 bases and J by 5 bases; unmatched bases: 12. The CDR3 sequence is 17 residues long. Germline V gene sequence: CDR1 MDHEN, CDR2 SYDVKM. In DNA, the CDR3 is TGTGCCAGCAGCCACGGGACAGGGGAAGAGGTTACCGGGGAGCTGTTTTTT. It encodes CASSHGTGEEVTGELFF.

This clone was seen just once. The V and J genes are TRBV5-1 and TRBJ2-5, with D perhaps given as TRBD1 or TRBD2 (6 bases each). The V gene lost 0 bases and the J gene lost 2 bases, with 14 bases spanning the gap. The CDR3 totals 16 residues. The germline V gene encodes CDR1 SGHRS and CDR2 YFSETQ. The CDR3 here is CASSLAPTGGQETQYF. The DNA of the CDR3 is TGCGCCAGCAGCTTGGCCCCGACAGGAGGGCAAGAGACCCAGTACTTC.

The chain has TRBV28 and TRBJ2-1; no clear D. Trimming shortened V by 2 bases and J by 9 bases, and 11 bases separated the two germline ends. Germline values: CDR1 MDHEN, CDR2 SYDVKM. There are 13 residues in the CDR3. The CDR3 DNA reads TGTGCCAGCAGTTTAACACAGTTGGCTGAGCAGTTCTTC. It encodes CASSLTQLAEQFF. The full variable domain, in which reference TRBV28 and TRBJ2-1 provide the parts outside the CDR3, is DVKVTQSSRYLVKRTGEKVFLECVQDMDHENMFWYRQDPGLGLRLIYFSYDVKMKEKGDIPEGYSVSREKKERFSLILESASTNQTSMYLCASSLTQLAEQFFGPGTRLTVL.

V and J are TRBV6-5 and TRBJ1-2; tentatively, D is TRBD1 (5 bases). V lost 7 bases to trimming and J lost 1 base, with 10 bases between them. Per the germline V gene, CDR1 is MNHEY and CDR2 is SVGAGI. The CDR3 is made up of 13 amino acids. The CDR3 DNA reads as TGTGCCAGCACCCTTAGGGGTAACTATGGCTACACCTTC. Translated: CASTLRGNYGYTF.

The V and J genes are TRBV28 and TRBJ1-2; D is unresolved. V shed 5 bases and J shed 8 bases, with 24 bases lying between them. The CDR3 is 16 amino acids. Germline V gene sequence: CDR1 MDHEN, CDR2 SYDVKM. Here the CDR3 reads CASSTASARDSRGYTF. Written as DNA, the CDR3 is TGTGCCAGCAGTACCGCGTCCGCTCGGGATTCGAGGGGCTACACCTTC.

The chain carries TRBV11-2 and TRBJ2-5; D gene ambiguous. Germline CDR1 reads SGHAT; CDR2 reads FQNNGV. The CDR3 consists of 16 residues. Trimming removed 0 bases at V and 5 bases at J, with 16 bases between. DNA of the CDR3: TGTGCCAGCAGCTTAGATCTTTATGGGTTGGAGGAGACCCAGTACTTC. Translating it yields CASSLDLYGLEETQYF.

The chain combines TRBV9 with TRBJ1-2, with a weak D call TRBD1 (5 bases). The germline V gene has CDR1 SGDLS and CDR2 YYNGEE. The CDR3 is made up of 12 amino acids. The V gene lost 4 bases and the J gene lost 7 bases, with 11 bases spanning the gap. The CDR3 DNA sequence: TGTGCCAGCAGCCTGGGGGAGGCTGGCTACACCTTC. This translates into CASSLGEAGYTF.

The V and J genes are TRBV18 and TRBJ2-7; D uncertain. Trimming took off 3 bases at V and 0 bases at J, with 6 bases between the two ends. The CDR3 length is 13 residues. The V gene's germline CDR1 is KGHSH and CDR2 LQKENI. The CDR3, as DNA: TGTGCCAGCTCACCCCCTAGCTCCTACGAGCAGTACTTC. This codes for CASSPPSSYEQYF. The full variable domain, its missing parts supplied by reference TRBV18 and TRBJ2-7, is NAGVMQNPRHLVRRRGQEARLRCSPMKGHSHVYWYRQLPEEGLKFMVYLQKENIIDESGMPKERFSAEFPKEGPSILRIQQVVRGDSAAYFCASSPPSSYEQYFGPGTRLTVT.

This sequence joins TRBV6-6 and TRBJ1-2; perhaps TRBD1 as D (5 bases). The CDR3 covers 14 residues. V lost 6 bases and J 6 bases, leaving 17 bases between the germline ends. The germline V gene has CDR1 MNHNY and CDR2 SVGAGI (reference sequence). Here the CDR3 DNA reads TGTGCCAGCAGGCACGCCAGGGCCAGGGATGGCTACACCTTC. Residues: CASRHARARDGYTF.

The J gene is TRBJ2-6, the V gene TRBV28; D remains unclear. Germline V gives CDR1 MDHEN, CDR2 SYDVKM. The CDR3 has 16 amino acids. Between the trimmed V and J ends, which lost 3 bases and 0 bases, there was a span of 9 bases. The CDR3 protein is CASSFLGNSGANVLTF. The CDR3 nucleotides are TGTGCCAGCAGTTTTTTGGGAAACTCTGGGGCCAACGTCCTGACTTTC.

The V call is TRBV6-6, the J call TRBJ2-3, with a tentative D call TRBD2 (6 bases). The CDR3 loop spans 16 amino acids. Germline values: CDR1 MNHNY, CDR2 SVGAGI (reference sequence). V lost 2 bases to trimming and J lost 2 bases, with 14 bases between them. CDR3 loop: CASSYRGGGDTDTQYF. The CDR3 nucleotides read TGTGCCAGCAGTTACCGGGGCGGAGGGGACACAGATACGCAGTATTTT.

The J gene is TRBJ2-1, the V gene TRBV29-1, with 8 bases identical to TRBD1. With 7 bases clipped from V and 9 bases from J, the junction kept 5 bases outside the gene matches. Germline-derived CDR1 and CDR2 are SQVTM and ANQGSEA. The CDR3 is made up of 11 amino acids. The CDR3 nucleotides read TGCAGCGCCCAGCAGGGGGCTGAGCAGTTCTTC. Protein sequence: CSAQQGAEQFF.

The chain links TRBV11-3 to TRBJ2-1, with 8 bases matching TRBD2. The CDR3 length is 13 residues. V trimming: 4 bases; J trimming: 5 bases; junction bases outside the gene matches: 1. The germline gives CDR1 SGHNT, CDR2 YENEEA. Here the CDR3 reads CASSWGLDNEQFF. In nucleotides, the CDR3 is TGTGCCAGCAGCTGGGGACTAGACAATGAGCAGTTCTTC.